The following is a TCR beta chain sequence with its context. Its antigen is not identified. The V gene lost 4 bases and the J gene lost 3 bases, with 7 bases spanning the gap. The CDR3 length is 13 residues. CDR1 and CDR2 from the germline V gene are SGHNT and YYREEE (reference sequence). The sample belongs to a study of STAT3 mutations in large granular lymphocyte leukemia. Whole-study results and caveats: Every T-cell large granular lymphocyte leukemia patient had at least one immunodominant TCR beta clonotype. Sampling intervals varied between patients and samples.

This table comes from immunoSEQ multiplex PCR, and its TCRdb copy is limited to in-frame clones, with some not included. Of roughly 38,000 clones listed, more than 70% are singletons. The chain uses TRBV5-4 and TRBJ1-4; D is unclear. Sequencing input: PBMCs. The receptor was derived from a human donor with T large granular lymphocyte leukemia. Some clones in this sample may be carry-over from other donors' samples. CDR3 coding DNA: TGTGCCAGCAGCCTAGGAGCTAATGAAAAACTGTTTTTT. This translates into CASSLGANEKLFF.